This T cell receptor (beta chain) was obtained from a study of T cells after somatic rescue of genetic block. The table came from immunoSEQ multiplex PCR; TCRdb's copy has only in-frame clones and leaves some out. The table records about 7,000 clones, approximately 80% of them present only once. Trimming stripped 0 bases from V and 4 bases from J, with 12 bases between. The CDR3 length is 15 residues. Looked up from germline, CDR1 is SGHVS and CDR2 is FNYEAQ. The chain combines TRBV7-6 with TRBJ1-1, with a possible D match to TRBD1 (6 bases). This sequence was found in a boy between 5 and 17 years old. The sequenced sample consisted of peripheral blood mononuclear cells (PBMCs). The CDR3: CASSLAPQGSTEAFF. The CDR3 DNA reads as TGTGCCAGCAGCTTAGCGCCTCAGGGGTCCACTGAAGCTTTCTTT.